This entry lists 7 T cell receptor beta chains sequenced from one sample in a study of cytomegalovirus exposure and HLA in healthy donors. 60 Vbeta and 13 Jbeta primers were used in PCR. Some clones are missing from TCRdb's copy, which holds only in-frame ones; the method was immunoSEQ multiplex PCR. This table holds fewer than 80,000 clones, around 80% found once. The sample consisted of PBMCs. Source of these receptors: a man aged 25 to 40 in good health and CMV-seronegative.

This clone was counted between two and nine times. The genes are TRBV7-9 and TRBJ1-5; unclear D gene. The CDR3 runs 15 residues. CDR1 is SEHNR and CDR2 is FQNEAQ in the germline V gene (reference sequence). The ends were cut back, 3 bases at V and 9 bases at J, with 18 bases in the middle. The CDR3 DNA reads TGTGCCAGCAGCTTCGAAGGGAGTGTTACCGGGCCCCAGCATTTT. Translation: CASSFEGSVTGPQHF.

This chain joins TRBV7-9 and TRBJ2-4; D may be TRBD2 (6 bases). This CDR3 comprises 16 residues. Germline V gene data show CDR1 as SEHNR and CDR2 as FQNEAQ (reference sequence). V was cut by 1 base and J by 4 bases, with 14 bases left in between. The CDR3 spells CASSLEDLGGKNIQYF. For the CDR3, the DNA is TGTGCCAGCAGCTTAGAGGATTTGGGGGGTAAAAACATTCAGTACTTC.

This clone was recorded only once. The chain couples TRBV29-1 to TRBJ1-2, with D perhaps matching TRBD1 (5 bases). The ends were cut back, 3 bases at V and 8 bases at J, with 13 bases in the middle. The V gene's germline CDR1 is SQVTM and CDR2 ANQGSEA. This CDR3 spans 12 amino acids. CDR3: CSVEGTGEGYTF. The CDR3 DNA is TGCAGCGTTGAGGGGACGGGAGAGGGCTACACCTTC.

The table lists this clone with a count of one. The genes are TRBV6-5 and TRBJ2-5; perhaps TRBD1 as D (6 bases). The CDR3 sequence is 15 residues long. V gave up 4 bases and J gave up 5 bases, with 17 bases separating them. Germline CDR1 reads MNHEY; CDR2 reads SVGAGI. The CDR3 here is CASSCSGQSGETQYF. The CDR3 DNA sequence: TGTGCCAGCAGTTGCTCCGGACAGTCCGGTGAGACCCAGTACTTC.

V is TRBV7-2 and J is TRBJ1-4, with 7 positions matching TRBD1. There are 16 residues in the CDR3. V dropped 1 base and J dropped 4; count of bases not matched to a gene: 6. CDR1 is SGHTA, CDR2 FQGNSA, per germline. This CDR3 reads CASSLVPGGFNEKLFF. CDR3 DNA sequence: TGTGCCAGCAGCTTAGTGCCAGGGGGTTTTAATGAAAAACTGTTTTTT. Full variable domain (missing parts from reference TRBV7-2 and TRBJ1-4): GAGVSQSPSNKVTEKGKDVELRCDPISGHTALYWYRQSLGQGLEFLIYFQGNSAPDKSGLPSDRFSAERTGGSVSTLTIQRTQQEDSAVYLCASSLVPGGFNEKLFFGSGTQLSVL.

The V gene is TRBV7-2, the J gene TRBJ2-7, with D perhaps TRBD2 (5 bases). The germline gives CDR1 SGHTA, CDR2 FQGNSA. Trimming took off 1 base at V and 6 bases at J, with 13 bases between the two ends. CDR3 length: 14 residues. CDR3 residues: CASSLGRGGCEQYF. The CDR3 DNA sequence: TGTGCCAGCAGCTTAGGGCGAGGCGGGTGCGAGCAGTACTTC.

This rearrangement joins TRBV5-1 to TRBJ2-4, with D tentatively TRBD2 (6 bases). Per germline, CDR1 SGHRS and CDR2 YFSETQ. The CDR3 runs to 17 residues. V lost 0 bases and J lost 3, with 16 bases in between. The CDR3, as DNA: TGCGCCAGCAGCTTGGAACATACTAGCATCGGCAAAAACATTCAGTACTTC. Translation gives CASSLEHTSIGKNIQYF.